A selection of T cell receptor beta chains follows, all from one sample in a study of blood T cells in healthy people across ages. TCRdb redid the calling of the 5' RACE reads with MiXCR, one entry per CDR3 protein. The table records hundreds of thousands of distinct CDR3 sequences, about 45% of them present only once. Sequenced: blood. The receptors were gathered from a man at least 80 years old in good health. CDR3s include the opening cysteine and the closing phenylalanine or tryptophan. Fields, in order: V gene, CDR3 protein.

TRBV7-2 CASSLVIVTGGGGYTF
TRBV28 CASSKGIISQETQYF
TRBV10-1 CASSERRAGGQPQHF
TRBV12-3/TRBV12-4 CASSLTAYGYTF
TRBV4-3 CASSQEIGTRGGHSEQFF
TRBV9 CASSPGTGTSNQPQHF
TRBV20-1 CSARDRLPNNEQFF
TRBV7-3 CASSLGGSREQYF
TRBV6-1 CASSEALGGSEQYF
TRBV12-3/TRBV12-4 CASSPGTSGRARTDTQYF
TRBV6-2/TRBV6-3 CASQIADYGYTF
TRBV5-5 CASSLSRVSNQPQHF
TRBV20-1 CSARRGQPEQYF
TRBV28 CASRLQGREQYF
TRBV12-3/TRBV12-4 CASSLGPGTEAFF